This T cell receptor beta chain was sequenced in a study of T cell repertoires and HLA-DP antigens. About this clone itself: The antigen is undetermined.

Germline CDR1 reads SGHRS; CDR2 reads YFSETQ. The CDR3 is 15 amino acids. V was clipped by 1 base and J by 1 base, with 10 bases between them. Amplification used primers for 54 TRBV and 13 TRBJ segments. Libraries were prepared by immunoSEQ multiplex PCR; TCRdb keeps only in-frame clonotypes and omits some of them. This table holds approximately 90,000 clones, approximately 86% found once. The gene calls are TRBV5-1 and TRBJ2-3; D is ambiguous. This clonotype was obtained from a man aged 50-59 years in good health and CMV-seronegative. Sequenced material: CD4+ T cells from PBMCs. This CDR3 reads CASSLRGLGTDTQYF. DNA for the CDR3: TGCGCCAGCAGCTTGCGTGGTTTGGGCACAGATACGCAGTATTTT. Full variable domain (outside the CDR3, taken from reference TRBV5-1 and TRBJ2-3): KAGVTQTPRYLIKTRGQQVTLSCSPISGHRSVSWYQQTPGQGLQFLFEYFSETQRNKGNFPGRFSGRQFSNSRSEMNVSTLELGDSALYLCASSLRGLGTDTQYFGPGTRLTVL.